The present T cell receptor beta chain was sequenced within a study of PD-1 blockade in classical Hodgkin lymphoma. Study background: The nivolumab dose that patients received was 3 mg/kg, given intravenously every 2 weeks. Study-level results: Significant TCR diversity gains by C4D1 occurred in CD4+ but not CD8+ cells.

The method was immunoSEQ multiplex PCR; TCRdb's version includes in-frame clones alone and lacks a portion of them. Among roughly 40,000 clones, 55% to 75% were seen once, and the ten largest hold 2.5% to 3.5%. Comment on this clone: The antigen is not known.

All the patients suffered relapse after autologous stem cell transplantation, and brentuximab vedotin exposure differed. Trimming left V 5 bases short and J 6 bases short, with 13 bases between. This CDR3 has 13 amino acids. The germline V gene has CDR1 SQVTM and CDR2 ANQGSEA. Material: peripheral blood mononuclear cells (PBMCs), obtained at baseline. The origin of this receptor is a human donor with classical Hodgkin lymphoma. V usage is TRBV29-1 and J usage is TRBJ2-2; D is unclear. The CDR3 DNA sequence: TGCAGCGTTCAATCAGAGAGATCCGGGGAGCTGTTTTTT. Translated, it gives CSVQSERSGELFF.